This is a list of T cell receptor beta chains from one sample in a study of blood T cell repertoires in COVID-19. Only in-frame clones appear in the TCRdb table, and some are missing; sequencing was by immunoSEQ multiplex PCR. The sample contains around 400,000 clones, about 89% of which appear only once. The sample comprised peripheral blood. The receptors were gathered from a man aged 40-49 years with acute or convalescent COVID-19. The CDR3 runs from the conserved cysteine through the conserved F or W. The D gene is left open where the match is weak. Some rows have no size entry. The others give once, few or many, or a class for an expanded clone.

v_call: TRBV11-2; d_call: TRBD2; clone_size: NA; j_call: TRBJ2-1; cdr3_aa: CASSLRTSGRNNEQFF; cdr3_nt: TGTGCCAGCAGCCTAAGGACTAGCGGGAGGAACAATGAGCAGTTCTTC
v_call: TRBV25-1; d_call: TRBD1; clone_size: NA; j_call: TRBJ1-1; cdr3_aa: CASSPGGMNTEAFF; cdr3_nt: TGTGCCAGCAGTCCAGGGGGGATGAACACTGAAGCTTTCTTT
v_call: TRBV27; d_call: NA; clone_size: NA; j_call: TRBJ2-7; cdr3_aa: CASSLQTGLDEQYF; cdr3_nt: TGTGCCAGCAGTTTGCAGACAGGACTGGACGAGCAGTACTTC
v_call: TRBV4-1; d_call: NA; clone_size: NA; j_call: TRBJ2-2; cdr3_aa: CASSQVSGTSNTGELFF; cdr3_nt: TGCGCCAGCAGCCAAGTATCCGGGACATCGAACACCGGGGAGCTGTTTTTT
v_call: TRBV19; d_call: TRBD1; clone_size: NA; j_call: TRBJ1-1; cdr3_aa: CASKFGGDSGRGQNTEAFF; cdr3_nt: TGTGCCAGTAAGTTTGGAGGGGACAGCGGGAGAGGACAGAACACTGAAGCTTTCTTT
v_call: TRBV19; d_call: NA; clone_size: NA; j_call: TRBJ1-1; cdr3_aa: CASSIRGGGSTEAFF; cdr3_nt: TGTGCCAGTAGTATCCGCGGGGGAGGAAGCACTGAAGCTTTCTTT
v_call: TRBV29-1; d_call: NA; clone_size: NA; j_call: TRBJ1-1; cdr3_aa: CSVVFRMGNTEAFF; cdr3_nt: TGCAGCGTTGTTTTCAGGATGGGGAACACTGAAGCTTTCTTT
v_call: TRBV5-6; d_call: NA; clone_size: NA; j_call: TRBJ1-3; cdr3_aa: CASSFPLRSSGNTIYF; cdr3_nt: TGTGCCAGCAGCTTTCCGCTCCGGAGCTCTGGAAACACCATATATTTT
v_call: TRBV4-3; d_call: NA; clone_size: NA; j_call: TRBJ2-5; cdr3_aa: CASSPGGGRRGETQYF; cdr3_nt: TGCGCCAGCAGCCCGGGCGGCGGACGTAGAGGGGAGACCCAGTACTTC
v_call: TRBV29-1; d_call: NA; clone_size: NA; j_call: TRBJ1-1; cdr3_aa: CSVGPGLATEAFF; cdr3_nt: TGCAGCGTTGGACCGGGATTAGCCACTGAAGCTTTCTTT
v_call: TRBV6-5; d_call: NA; clone_size: NA; j_call: TRBJ1-3; cdr3_aa: CASRTNSGNTIYF; cdr3_nt: TGTGCCAGCAGAACAAACTCTGGAAACACCATATATTTT
v_call: TRBV30; d_call: TRBD1; clone_size: NA; j_call: TRBJ1-2; cdr3_aa: CAWTGTGYGYTF; cdr3_nt: TGTGCCTGGACCGGGACAGGCTATGGCTACACCTTC
v_call: TRBV2; d_call: NA; clone_size: NA; j_call: TRBJ1-5; cdr3_aa: CASSVDGHSNQPQHF; cdr3_nt: TGTGCCAGCAGTGTGGACGGACATAGCAATCAGCCCCAGCATTTT
v_call: TRBV7-8; d_call: NA; clone_size: NA; j_call: TRBJ1-4; cdr3_aa: CASSLGRFQGRNEKLFF; cdr3_nt: TGTGCCAGCAGCTTAGGAAGGTTCCAGGGTCGGAATGAAAAACTGTTTTTT
v_call: TRBV19; d_call: TRBD1; clone_size: NA; j_call: TRBJ2-1; cdr3_aa: CASNNRDRGYNEQFF; cdr3_nt: TGTGCCAGTAATAATAGGGACAGGGGTTACAATGAGCAGTTCTTC
v_call: TRBV7-3; d_call: NA; clone_size: NA; j_call: TRBJ1-5; cdr3_aa: CASSLTANQPQHF; cdr3_nt: TGTGCCAGCAGCTTAACAGCAAATCAGCCCCAGCATTTT
v_call: TRBV10-1; d_call: NA; clone_size: NA; j_call: TRBJ1-6; cdr3_aa: CASLEGEVNQYNSPLHF; cdr3_nt: TGCGCCAGCCTCGAAGGAGAAGTCAACCAATATAATTCACCCCTCCACTTT
v_call: TRBV28; d_call: TRBD2; clone_size: NA; j_call: TRBJ2-7; cdr3_aa: CASSSHTGLAGGRKYF; cdr3_nt: TGTGCCAGCAGTTCACATACGGGACTAGCGGGAGGGAGGAAGTACTTC
v_call: TRBV6-2/TRBV6-3; d_call: TRBD1; clone_size: NA; j_call: TRBJ1-2; cdr3_aa: CASSYSMGTAYGYTF; cdr3_nt: TGTGCCAGCAGTTACTCGATGGGGACAGCCTATGGCTACACCTTC
v_call: TRBV27; d_call: NA; clone_size: NA; j_call: TRBJ1-5; cdr3_aa: CASSLSTNQPQHF; cdr3_nt: TGTGCCAGCAGTTTATCGACAAATCAGCCCCAGCATTTT
v_call: TRBV2; d_call: TRBD1; clone_size: NA; j_call: TRBJ1-1; cdr3_aa: CASSDGTGRKNTEAFF; cdr3_nt: TGTGCCAGCAGTGATGGGACAGGGCGGAAAAACACTGAAGCTTTCTTT
v_call: TRBV5-1; d_call: TRBD1; clone_size: NA; j_call: TRBJ2-2; cdr3_aa: CASSSTGKRWNTGELFF; cdr3_nt: TGCGCCAGCAGCTCGACAGGGAAGCGGTGGAACACCGGGGAGCTGTTTTTT
v_call: TRBV25-1; d_call: NA; clone_size: NA; j_call: TRBJ1-2; cdr3_aa: CASSEYRGYGYTF; cdr3_nt: TGTGCCAGCAGTGAATATCGGGGGTATGGCTACACCTTC
v_call: TRBV30; d_call: NA; clone_size: few; j_call: TRBJ2-7; cdr3_aa: CAWSVEGVDEQYF; cdr3_nt: TGTGCCTGGAGTGTAGAGGGGGTGGACGAGCAGTACTTC
v_call: TRBV27; d_call: TRBD1; clone_size: NA; j_call: TRBJ2-7; cdr3_aa: CASMHLDRGEQYF; cdr3_nt: TGTGCCAGCATGCACTTGGACAGGGGCGAGCAGTACTTC
v_call: TRBV9; d_call: NA; clone_size: NA; j_call: TRBJ2-5; cdr3_aa: CASSVNTLGTQYF; cdr3_nt: TGTGCCAGCAGCGTAAATACGTTGGGCACCCAGTACTTC
v_call: TRBV18; d_call: NA; clone_size: NA; j_call: TRBJ1-2; cdr3_aa: CASSPPTGSGGYTF; cdr3_nt: TGTGCCAGCTCACCGCCAACAGGGTCGGGTGGCTACACCTTC